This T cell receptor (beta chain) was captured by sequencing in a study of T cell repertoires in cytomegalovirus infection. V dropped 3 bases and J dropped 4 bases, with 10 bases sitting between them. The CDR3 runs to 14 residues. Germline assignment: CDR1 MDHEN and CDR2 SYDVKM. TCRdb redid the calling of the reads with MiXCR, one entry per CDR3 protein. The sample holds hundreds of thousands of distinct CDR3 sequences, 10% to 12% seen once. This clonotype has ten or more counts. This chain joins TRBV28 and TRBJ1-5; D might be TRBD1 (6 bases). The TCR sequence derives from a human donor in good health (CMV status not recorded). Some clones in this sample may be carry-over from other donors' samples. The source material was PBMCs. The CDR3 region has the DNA TGTGCCAGCAGTTTCAGGGGCCCAAATCAGCCCCAGCATTTT. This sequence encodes CASSFRGPNQPQHF.